This entry lists 5 T cell receptor beta chains sequenced from one sample in a study of CD8 T cells in Susac syndrome. The authors reverse transcribed roughly 0.5 to 1 ug RNA with random hexamers. MiXCR was run by TCRdb on the immunoSEQ multiplex PCR reads, yielding one entry per CDR3 protein. The sample carries about 140,000 distinct CDR3 sequences, roughly 94% recorded once. Specimen: CD8+ T cells from PBMCs. The receptors were sampled from a human donor with Susac syndrome.

The V and J genes are TRBV20-1 and TRBJ2-7; D call uncertain. Deletions cut 6 bases from V and 6 bases from J, with 24 bases between. The CDR3 has 15 amino acids. Germline lookup yields CDR1 DFQATT and CDR2 SNEGSKA (reference sequence). CDR3 DNA sequence: TGCAGTGCAAGACCGTTCTCGCCATCATCTACCGAGCAGTACTTC. It codes for CSARPFSPSSTEQYF.

The rearrangement uses TRBV4-1 and TRBJ1-5; D is undetermined. Germline CDR1 reads MGHRA; CDR2 reads YSYEKL. This CDR3 comprises 16 residues. V was clipped by 1 base and J by 5 bases, with 15 bases between them. The DNA of the CDR3 is TGCGCCAGCAGCCAAGTGTCGGCGGTCAACGATCAGCCCCAGCATTTT. This codes for CASSQVSAVNDQPQHF.

The chain has TRBV10-2 and TRBJ2-7; 7 nucleotides agree with TRBD2. Germline lookup yields CDR1 WSHSY and CDR2 SAAADI. This CDR3 comprises 16 residues. V was clipped by 0 bases and J by 5 bases; unmatched bases: 10. CDR3 amino acids: CASSESRASGPHEQYF. CDR3 sequence (DNA): TGCGCCAGCAGTGAGTCGAGGGCTAGCGGACCCCACGAGCAGTACTTC.

The chain carries TRBV9 and TRBJ2-1; TRBD2 agrees at 11 bases. CDR1 is SGDLS and CDR2 is YYNGEE in the germline V gene. This CDR3 is 17 amino acids long. J gave up 5 bases and V 0 bases, and 7 bases lay outside the gene matches. In DNA, the CDR3 is TGTGCCAGCAGCGTAGATGGGACTAGCGGCAGAAACAATGAGCAGTTCTTC. Translated, it gives CASSVDGTSGRNNEQFF.

V is TRBV10-3 and J is TRBJ1-1; TRBD1 aligns across 7 bases. This CDR3 has 15 amino acids. The ends lost 7 bases at V and 1 base at J; junction bases unmatched: 9. Per the germline V gene, CDR1 is ENHRY and CDR2 is SYGVKD. CDR3 amino acids: CAINRYRGGNTEAFF. CDR3 DNA: TGTGCCATCAATCGGTACAGGGGAGGGAACACTGAAGCTTTCTTT.